The 8 T cell receptor beta chains below all came from one sample that was sequenced in a study of blood T cell repertoires in COVID-19. Sequencing was performed with immunoSEQ multiplex PCR; in TCRdb, only in-frame clones are kept and a portion is missing. The table shows fewer than 250,000 clones, with 88% occurring only once. The sequenced material came from peripheral blood. These receptors all come from a woman between 55 and 75 years old with acute or convalescent COVID-19.

The chain employs TRBV19 and TRBJ2-7, with D possibly TRBD2 on 5 matching bases. The CDR3 has 15 amino acids. The V end was cut by 9 bases, the J end by 4 bases, with 22 bases between. The germline V gene encodes CDR1 LNHDA and CDR2 SQIVND (reference sequence). The CDR3 DNA sequence: TGTGCCAGCCCCTTCCGGACTGCCTTACTTTACGAGCAGTACTTC. Amino acid sequence: CASPFRTALLYEQYF.

The chain combines TRBV19 with TRBJ1-2; 9 nucleotides match TRBD1. This CDR3 comprises 13 residues. Germline assignment: CDR1 LNHDA and CDR2 SQIVND (reference sequence). The V gene end was trimmed by 3 bases and the J gene end by 10 bases; junction bases not matched to a gene: 6. CDR3 nucleotide sequence: TGTGCCAGTAGTATGGCCCCACAGGGGGCCTACACCTTC. Translating it yields CASSMAPQGAYTF.

This clone was picked up one time. The chain carries TRBV5-1 and TRBJ2-2, with 7 bases that match TRBD2. V shed 2 bases, J shed 1 base, and the junction held 5 bases outside the gene matches. This CDR3 has 16 amino acids. Germline V CDR1 and CDR2: SGHRS, YFSETQ. CDR3 sequence (DNA): TGCGCCAGCAGCTTTGAAGCGGGACGGAACACCGGGGAGCTGTTTTTT. It specifies CASSFEAGRNTGELFF.

V is TRBV6-5 and J is TRBJ1-1; a weak D match, TRBD1 (6 bases). The CDR3 totals 16 residues. Trimming removed 0 bases at V and 0 bases at J, with 11 bases between. CDR1 is MNHEY, CDR2 SVGAGI, per germline. The CDR3: CASSYSGGRMNTEAFF. CDR3 coding DNA: TGTGCCAGCAGTTACTCGGGGGGGCGGATGAACACTGAAGCTTTCTTT.

The chain combines TRBV5-1 with TRBJ1-1, with 8 bases identical to TRBD1. Germline lookup yields CDR1 SGHRS and CDR2 YFSETQ. Trimming cost V 0 bases and J 0 bases; bases outside gene matches: 10. This CDR3 has 18 amino acids. CDR3 sequence: CASSLEGTGQVVNTEAFF. DNA for the CDR3: TGCGCCAGCAGCTTGGAGGGGACAGGCCAAGTGGTGAACACTGAAGCTTTCTTT.

The chain uses TRBV19 and TRBJ1-6; weak D call: TRBD1 (6 bases). The CDR3 contains 14 residues. Germline V lookup: CDR1 LNHDA, CDR2 SQIVND (reference sequence). Trimming pared 4 bases from V and 4 bases from J, leaving 8 bases between. In DNA form, the CDR3 reads TGTGCCAGTAGTAGGGACACTTATAATTCACCCCTCCACTTT. Its protein product is CASSRDTYNSPLHF.

Comments on this clone: In the same sample, other DNA sequences code for this CDR3. This chain joins TRBV6-1 and TRBJ1-3; perhaps TRBD1 as D (5 bases). CDR1 is MNHNS and CDR2 is SASEGT in the germline V gene. The V end lost 2 bases, the J end lost 4 bases, and 9 bases lay between the germline ends. The CDR3 has 14 amino acids. CDR3 bases: TGTGCCAGCAGTGAATCGGGGGACGGAAACACCATATATTTT. As protein: CASSESGDGNTIYF.

The chain has TRBV30 and TRBJ1-6, with D uncertain. The CDR3 is made up of 16 amino acids. Per germline, CDR1 GTSNPN and CDR2 SVGIG (reference sequence). V gave up 2 bases and J gave up 0 bases, with 11 bases separating them. The CDR3 is CAWSKGGSSYNSPLHF. In nucleotides, the CDR3 is TGTGCCTGGAGTAAGGGTGGGAGCTCCTATAATTCACCCCTCCACTTT.